These 7 T cell receptor beta chains were all obtained from the same sample, sequenced in a study of CD8 T cells in Susac syndrome (dated by TCRdb to the late 2010s). Receptor libraries were prepared by the immunoSEQ multiplex PCR assay. RNA was extracted with the RNeasy kit and 0.5 to 1 ug was reverse transcribed using random hexamers. Using fastp trimming at Q25 and MiXCR clonotype assembly, TCRdb reanalyzed the public sequencing data and kept in-frame beta chains. Rows matching on CDR3 protein sequence are summarized as one entry with the most common DNA and genes. In all, the sample holds around 170,000 distinct CDR3 sequences, and around 95% of those were seen once. The top ten constitute 0.095% to 0.15% of the sample. Material for sequencing was CD4+ T cells from PBMCs. The receptor source for this set is a human donor with Susac syndrome.

The rearrangement links TRBV25-1 to TRBJ1-1; no clear D. V was cut by 8 bases and J by 6 bases, with 16 bases left in between. Germline CDR1 is MGHDK and CDR2 is SYGVNS. This CDR3 is 13 amino acids long. The CDR3 sequence: CASQTGWSSEAFF. CDR3 DNA: TGTGCCAGCCAGACGGGGTGGAGCTCTGAAGCTTTCTTT.

The rearrangement joins TRBV7-9 to TRBJ1-2, with unresolved D. The germline V gene encodes CDR1 SEHNR and CDR2 FQNEAQ (reference sequence). The CDR3 consists of 13 residues. With 5 bases removed from V and 4 bases from J, the gap between germline ends came to 11 bases. CDR3 DNA: TGTGCCAGCAGCATGAATATGTTCTATGGCTACACCTTC. This codes for CASSMNMFYGYTF.

The chain employs TRBV29-1 and TRBJ2-5; D possibly corresponds to TRBD2 (5 bases). The CDR3 runs 13 residues. Deletions cut 3 bases from V and 1 base from J, with 9 bases between. Germline V CDR1 and CDR2: SQVTM, ANQGSEA. As DNA, the CDR3 is TGCAGCGTTGAGCGAGGGATCCAAGAGACCCAGTACTTC. It yields the protein CSVERGIQETQYF.

This rearrangement joins TRBV18 to TRBJ2-7, with a tentative D call TRBD2 (6 bases). V was shortened by 0 bases and J by 9 bases, with 12 bases between the two germline ends. Germline V CDR1 and CDR2: KGHSH, LQKENI. CDR3 length equals 13 residues. The CDR3 sequence is CASSPPVLEGQYF. As DNA, the CDR3 is TGTGCCAGCTCACCACCGGTTTTGGAGGGGCAGTACTTC.

The V and J genes are TRBV5-4 and TRBJ2-1; 13 bases align to TRBD2. Germline CDR1 is SGHNT and CDR2 is YYREEE (reference sequence). After removal of 0 bases from V and 4 bases from J, the junction contained 1 base not matched to a gene. The CDR3 runs to 16 residues. This CDR3 reads CASSLGTSGGYNEQFF. The CDR3 DNA follows: TGTGCCAGCAGCTTGGGGACTAGCGGGGGTTACAATGAGCAGTTCTTC.

This clonotype appeared a single time. This rearrangement joins TRBV11-1 to TRBJ2-7, with D possibly being TRBD2 (6 bases). The V end was cut by 2 bases, the J end by 0 bases, with 11 bases between. From germline, CDR1 is SGHAT and CDR2 FQDESV (reference sequence). This CDR3 comprises 15 residues. This chain's CDR3 is CASSLRRGPSYEQYV. The CDR3 DNA is TGTGCCAGCAGCTTACGGCGGGGCCCCTCCTACGAGCAGTACGTC.

The rearrangement links TRBV20-1 to TRBJ2-3; D is unresolved. The V and J ends lost 5 bases and 4 bases respectively, with 10 bases between them. The CDR3 has 12 amino acids. CDR1 is DFQATT, CDR2 SNEGSKA, per germline (reference sequence). The DNA of the CDR3 is TGCAGTGCTGATCAAAGCTCAGATACGCAGTATTTT. This translates into CSADQSSDTQYF.